The 2 T cell receptor beta chains below were found in one sample sequenced in a study of T cell changes during pregnancy in multiple sclerosis. Data came from immunoSEQ multiplex PCR; TCRdb stores just in-frame clones and leaves some out. The repertoire has about 54,000 clones, 80% to 95% of them found once; the top ten carry roughly 1.1%. This specimen was peripheral blood, taken after pregnancy. These receptors were collected from a female donor in good health, enrolled as a control in a pregnancy study.

This clone was found once. The chain carries TRBV15 and TRBJ1-2; 7 bases map to TRBD1. J gave up 4 bases and V 0 bases, and 5 bases lay outside the gene matches. This CDR3 spans 15 amino acids. CDR1 and CDR2 from the germline V gene are LNHNV and YYDKDF (reference sequence). CDR3 residues: CATSREGAGGYGYTF. In nucleotides, the CDR3 is TGTGCCACCAGCAGAGAAGGGGCAGGGGGCTATGGCTACACCTTC.

The chain links TRBV19 to TRBJ1-2, with 7 bases matching TRBD1. Germline CDR1 LNHDA, CDR2 SQIVND (reference sequence). J gave up 5 bases and V 5 bases, and 11 bases lay outside the gene matches. The CDR3 length is 15 residues. Here the CDR3 reads CASSLGTAPSYGYTF. In DNA form, the CDR3 reads TGTGCCAGTAGTTTAGGGACAGCCCCGAGTTATGGCTACACCTTC. Looking up the rest from reference TRBV19 and TRBJ1-2 gives the full variable domain: DGGITQSPKYLFRKEGQNVTLSCEQNLNHDAMYWYRQDPGQGLRLIYYSQIVNDFQKGDIAEGYSVSREKKESFPLTVTSAQKNPTAFYLCASSLGTAPSYGYTFGSGTRLTVV.